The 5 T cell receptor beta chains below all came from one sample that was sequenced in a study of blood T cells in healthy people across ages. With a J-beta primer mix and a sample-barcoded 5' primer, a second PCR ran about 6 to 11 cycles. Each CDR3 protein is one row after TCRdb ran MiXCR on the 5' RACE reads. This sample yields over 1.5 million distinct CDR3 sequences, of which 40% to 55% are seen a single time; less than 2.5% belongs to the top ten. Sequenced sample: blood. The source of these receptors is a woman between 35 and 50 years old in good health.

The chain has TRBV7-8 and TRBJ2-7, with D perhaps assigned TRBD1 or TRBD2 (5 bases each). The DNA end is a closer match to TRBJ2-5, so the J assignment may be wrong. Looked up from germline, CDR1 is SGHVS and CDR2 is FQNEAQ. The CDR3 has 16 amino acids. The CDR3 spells CASSPRGERIQETQYF. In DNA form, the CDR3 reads TGTGCCAGCAGCCCCAGAGGGGAGCGGATCCAAGAGACCCAGTACTTC.

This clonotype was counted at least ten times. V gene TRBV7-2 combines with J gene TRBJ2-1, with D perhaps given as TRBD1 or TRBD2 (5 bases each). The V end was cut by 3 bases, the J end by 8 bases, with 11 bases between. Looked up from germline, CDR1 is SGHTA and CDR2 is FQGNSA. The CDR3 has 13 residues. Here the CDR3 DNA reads TGTGCCAGCAGCTTGGGTCGGGGCGATGAGCAGTTCTTC. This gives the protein CASSLGRGDEQFF.

This CDR3 reads CASSVLGQTYNEQFF. Written as DNA, the CDR3 is TGTGCCAGCAGTGTTCTAGGACAGACCTACAATGAGCAGTTCTTC. The genes are TRBV25-1 and TRBJ2-1; possible D gene TRBD1, 6 bases. Germline CDR1 MGHDK, CDR2 SYGVNS. CDR3 length: 15 residues. The V end was cut by 4 bases, the J end by 2 bases, with 12 bases between.

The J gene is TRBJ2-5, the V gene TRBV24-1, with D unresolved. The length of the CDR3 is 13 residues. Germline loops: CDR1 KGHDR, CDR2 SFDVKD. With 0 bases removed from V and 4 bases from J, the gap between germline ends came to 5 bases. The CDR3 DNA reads TGTGCCACCAGTGATTTGCTGGGAGAGACCCAGTACTTC. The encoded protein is CATSDLLGETQYF.

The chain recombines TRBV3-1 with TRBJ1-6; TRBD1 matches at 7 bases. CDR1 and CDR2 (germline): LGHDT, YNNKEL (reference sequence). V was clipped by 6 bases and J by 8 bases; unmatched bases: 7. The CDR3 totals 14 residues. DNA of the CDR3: TGTGCCAGCAGGCAGACAGGGCCCCATTCACCCCTCCACTTT. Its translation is CASRQTGPHSPLHF. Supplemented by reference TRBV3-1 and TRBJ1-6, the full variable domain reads DTAVSQTPKYLVTQMGNDKSIKCEQNLGHDTMYWYKQDSKKFLKIMFSYNNKELIINETVPNRFSPKSPDKAHLNLHINSLELGDSAVYFCASRQTGPHSPLHFGNGTRLTVT.